This T cell receptor (beta chain) is drawn from a study of radiotherapy plus CTLA-4 blockade in lung cancer. Of note for this clone: Its cognate antigen is unknown.

Germline CDR1 reads MNHEY; CDR2 reads SMNVEV (reference sequence). V lost 6 bases, J lost 0 bases, and 11 bases lay in between. The CDR3 spans 14 residues. Findings of the study overall: Blood saw expansion of tumor-derived TCR clones after radiotherapy plus ipilimumab.

Assay: immunoSEQ multiplex PCR; the TCRdb copy retains only in-frame clones and omits some. The data contain roughly 98,000 clones, around 86% of them seen just once; the ten biggest clones take up roughly 3.5%. The sample consisted of peripheral blood, taken from a patient treated with radiotherapy plus ipilimumab. The sequence derives from a human donor with non-small cell lung cancer who had a partial response to radiotherapy plus ipilimumab. The chain joins TRBV27 to TRBJ1-1; a possible D gene is TRBD1 (6 bases). The CDR3 bases are TGTGCCAGCAGGTCACAGGGTTTGAACACTGAAGCTTTCTTT. Encoded protein: CASRSQGLNTEAFF.